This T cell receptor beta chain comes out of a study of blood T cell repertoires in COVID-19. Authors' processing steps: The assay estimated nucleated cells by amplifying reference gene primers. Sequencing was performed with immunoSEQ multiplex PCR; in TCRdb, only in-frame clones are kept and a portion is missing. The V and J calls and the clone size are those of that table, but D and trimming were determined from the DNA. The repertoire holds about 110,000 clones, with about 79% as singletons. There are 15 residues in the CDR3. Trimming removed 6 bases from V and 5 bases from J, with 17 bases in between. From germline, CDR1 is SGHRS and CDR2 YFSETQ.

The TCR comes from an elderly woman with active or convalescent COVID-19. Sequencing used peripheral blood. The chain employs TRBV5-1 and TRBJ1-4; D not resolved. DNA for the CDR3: TGCGCCAGCAACCTGGGCGAAGACCTCAATGAAAAACTGTTTTTT. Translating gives CASNLGEDLNEKLFF.